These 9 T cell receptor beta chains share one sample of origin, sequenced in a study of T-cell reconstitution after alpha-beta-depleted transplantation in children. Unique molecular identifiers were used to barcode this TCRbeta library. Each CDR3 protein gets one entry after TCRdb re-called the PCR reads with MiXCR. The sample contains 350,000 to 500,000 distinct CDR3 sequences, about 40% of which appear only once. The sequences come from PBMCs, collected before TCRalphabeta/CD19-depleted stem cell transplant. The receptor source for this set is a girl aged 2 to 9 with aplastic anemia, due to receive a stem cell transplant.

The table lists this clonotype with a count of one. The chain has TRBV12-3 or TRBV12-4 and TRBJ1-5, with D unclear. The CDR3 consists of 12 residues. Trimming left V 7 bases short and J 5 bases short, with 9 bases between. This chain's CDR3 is CASTLSDQPQHF. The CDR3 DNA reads TGTGCCAGCACCCTCAGTGATCAGCCCCAGCATTTT.

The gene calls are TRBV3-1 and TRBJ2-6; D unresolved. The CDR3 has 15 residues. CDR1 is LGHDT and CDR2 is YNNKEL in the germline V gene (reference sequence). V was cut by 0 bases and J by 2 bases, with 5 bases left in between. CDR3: CASSQETAGANVLTF. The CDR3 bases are TGTGCCAGCAGCCAAGAGACGGCTGGGGCCAACGTCCTGACTTTC.

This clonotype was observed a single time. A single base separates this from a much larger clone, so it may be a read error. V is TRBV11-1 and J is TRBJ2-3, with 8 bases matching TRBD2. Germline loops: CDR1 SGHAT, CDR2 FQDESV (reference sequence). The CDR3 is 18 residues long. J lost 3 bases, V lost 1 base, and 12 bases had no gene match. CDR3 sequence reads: CASSLDAIAGGMTDTQYF. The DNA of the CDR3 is TGTGCCAGCAGCTTAGATGCTATCGCGGGAGGTATGACAGATACGCAGTATTTT.

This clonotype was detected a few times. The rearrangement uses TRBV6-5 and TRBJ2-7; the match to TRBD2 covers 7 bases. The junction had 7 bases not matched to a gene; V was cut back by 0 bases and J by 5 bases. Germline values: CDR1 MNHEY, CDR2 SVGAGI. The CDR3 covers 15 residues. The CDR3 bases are TGTGCCAGCAGTTACTCGGTAGTAGGACTAGACGAGCAGTACTTC. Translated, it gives CASSYSVVGLDEQYF.

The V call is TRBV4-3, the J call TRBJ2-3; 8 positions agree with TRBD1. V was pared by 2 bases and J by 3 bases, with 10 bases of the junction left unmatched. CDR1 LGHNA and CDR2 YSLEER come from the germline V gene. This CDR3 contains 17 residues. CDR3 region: CASSQLPDRGRTDTQYF. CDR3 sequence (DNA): TGCGCCAGCAGCCAATTACCTGACAGGGGACGAACAGATACGCAGTATTTT.

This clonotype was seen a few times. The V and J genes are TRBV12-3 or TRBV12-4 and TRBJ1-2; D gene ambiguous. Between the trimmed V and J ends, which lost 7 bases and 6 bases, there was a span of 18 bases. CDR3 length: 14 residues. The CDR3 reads CASTKHGVDHGYTF. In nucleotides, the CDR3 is TGTGCCAGCACTAAACACGGAGTAGATCATGGCTACACCTTC.

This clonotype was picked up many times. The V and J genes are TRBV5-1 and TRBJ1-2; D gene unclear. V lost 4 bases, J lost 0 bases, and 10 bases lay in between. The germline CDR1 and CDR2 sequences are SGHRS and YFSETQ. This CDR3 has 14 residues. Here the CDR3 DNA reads TGCGCCAGCAGCCCACACCAAGCTAACTATGGCTACACCTTC. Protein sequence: CASSPHQANYGYTF.

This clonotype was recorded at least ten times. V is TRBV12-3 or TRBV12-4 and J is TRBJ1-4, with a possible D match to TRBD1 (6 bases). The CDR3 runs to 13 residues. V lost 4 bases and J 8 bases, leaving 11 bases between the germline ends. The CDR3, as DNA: TGTGCCAGCAGTTACAGGGTCGAGGAAAAACTGTTTTTT. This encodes CASSYRVEEKLFF.

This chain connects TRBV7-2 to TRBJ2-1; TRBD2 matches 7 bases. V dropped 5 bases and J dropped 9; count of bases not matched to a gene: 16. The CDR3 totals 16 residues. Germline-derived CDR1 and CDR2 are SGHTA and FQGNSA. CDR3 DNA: TGTGCCAGCAGCCCAGCCGGGACTATCGGGGTTGGTGAGCAGTTCTTC. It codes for CASSPAGTIGVGEQFF.